Presented here are 31 T cell receptor beta chains from one specimen sequenced in a study of T-cell memory formation after mild COVID-19. TCRdb itself ran the 5' RACE reads through MiXCR, one entry per CDR3 protein. The table has under 450,000 distinct CDR3 sequences, 20% to 25% seen once. The specimen was PBMCs or a T cell subset sorted from them (not recorded which). The receptors here all came from a man aged 18 to 29 who had mild COVID-19 (a few samples of this study predate the infection). Cell type and time point are not known.

This clonotype was seen more than once but under ten times. Here the CDR3 DNA reads TGTGCCAGCAGCCATTACAGATTGAACACTGAAGCTTTCTTT. Its translation: CASSHYRLNTEAFF. The chain links TRBV14 to TRBJ1-1; no firm D call. Trimming took off 3 bases at V and 0 bases at J, with 8 bases between the two ends. This CDR3 spans 14 amino acids. From germline, CDR1 is SGHDN and CDR2 FVKESK.

This clonotype occurred a few times. The chain carries TRBV7-3 and TRBJ2-2; no clear D gene. Germline V lookup: CDR1 SGHTA, CDR2 FQGTGA. The ends were cut back, 5 bases at V and 5 bases at J, with 9 bases in the middle. There are 13 residues in the CDR3. This chain's CDR3 is CASSPTITGELFF. The CDR3 DNA reads TGTGCCAGCAGCCCTACAATAACCGGGGAGCTGTTTTTT.

This clonotype showed up just a few times. J is TRBJ1-3 and V is TRBV6-5; D not certain. CDR1 is MNHEY, CDR2 SVGAGI, per germline. The CDR3 consists of 15 residues. Trimming left V 2 bases short and J 0 bases short, with 8 bases between. DNA of the CDR3: TGTGCCAGCAGTTACATGGGCTTCTCTGGAAACACCATATATTTT. Translation: CASSYMGFSGNTIYF.

This clonotype was seen at least ten times. The rearrangement links TRBV5-1 to TRBJ2-1, with 9 bases aligning to TRBD1. Trimming cost V 6 bases and J 3 bases; bases outside gene matches: 10. Per the germline V gene, CDR1 is SGHRS and CDR2 is YFSETQ. The CDR3 consists of 16 residues. CDR3 amino acids: CASTFLGTGIYNEQFF. CDR3 nucleotides: TGCGCCAGCACCTTCCTCGGGACAGGGATCTACAATGAGCAGTTCTTC.

This clonotype came up a few times. The rearrangement links TRBV20-1 to TRBJ1-4; no clear D gene. This CDR3 region has 13 residues. Looked up from germline, CDR1 is DFQATT and CDR2 is SNEGSKA (reference sequence). V lost 1 base to trimming and J lost 4 bases, with 7 bases between them. The CDR3 here is CSARAHRNEKLFF. The DNA for the CDR3 is TGCAGTGCTAGAGCCCACCGTAATGAAAAACTGTTTTTT.

The chain carries TRBV7-9 and TRBJ2-3, with 7 bases fitting TRBD2. Germline loops: CDR1 SEHNR, CDR2 FQNEAQ (reference sequence). The trim removed 7 bases at V and 2 bases at J, leaving 9 bases unmatched. CDR3 length equals 15 residues. Here the CDR3 DNA reads TGTGCCAGCACCCTCGGGGGGAGGCACACAGATACGCAGTATTTT. This translates into CASTLGGRHTDTQYF.

This chain uses TRBV12-3 or TRBV12-4 with TRBJ2-5; D assignment may be TRBD1 or TRBD2 (5 bases each). V was clipped by 8 bases and J by 4 bases, with 17 bases between them. The CDR3 runs 14 residues. This CDR3 is CASLQDPGRETQYF. The CDR3 coding sequence is TGTGCCAGCCTCCAGGACCCGGGACGAGAGACCCAGTACTTC.

A word on this clonotype: This could be a read error, since a much larger clone is one nucleotide away. This chain uses TRBV7-2 with TRBJ2-2, with D perhaps being TRBD1 or TRBD2 (5 bases each). Germline lookup yields CDR1 SGHTA and CDR2 FQGNSA. This CDR3 is 15 amino acids long. CDR3 amino acids: CASSRGPGNTWELFF. The DNA of the CDR3 is TGTGCCAGCAGCAGAGGGCCAGGGAACACCTGGGAGCTGTTTTTT.

The chain employs TRBV7-8 and TRBJ2-5; D gene ambiguous. V lost 5 bases to trimming and J lost 5 bases, with 15 bases between them. CDR3 length equals 14 residues. Germline CDR1 and CDR2: SGHVS and FQNEAQ. The chain's CDR3 is CASSPNTQLETQYF. The CDR3 DNA reads as TGTGCCAGCAGCCCGAATACCCAGCTGGAGACCCAGTACTTC.

A few counts support this clonotype. V gene TRBV11-2 combines with J gene TRBJ2-7; 9 bases are a match to TRBD1. CDR3 length: 15 amino acids. Losses at the gene ends were 6 bases for V and 6 bases for J; bases not matched to a gene: 12. Germline CDR1 reads SGHAT; CDR2 reads FQNNGV. DNA for the CDR3: TGTGCCAGCAGAAAAAACAGGGGGCCTTATCGCGAGCAGTACTTC. Its translation is CASRKNRGPYREQYF.

The chain is built from TRBV6-2 or TRBV6-3 and TRBJ2-5; 7 bases line up with TRBD2. The V segment lost 6 bases and the J segment 1 base; nucleotides outside the gene matches: 5. From germline, CDR1 is MNHEY and CDR2 SVGEGT. This CDR3 is 14 amino acids long. The CDR3 spells CASSSAGVQETQYF. CDR3 coding DNA: TGTGCCAGCAGCTCCGCGGGGGTCCAAGAGACCCAGTACTTC.

This clonotype has a handful of counts. The genes are TRBV7-2 and TRBJ2-3; D ambiguous. The V gene's germline CDR1 is SGHTA and CDR2 FQGNSA. This CDR3 is 13 amino acids long. With 5 bases removed from V and 6 bases from J, the gap between germline ends came to 12 bases. The CDR3 DNA is TGTGCCAGCAGCCTGTCAGTGTTTGATACGCAGTATTTT. Residues: CASSLSVFDTQYF.

The J gene is TRBJ1-6, the V gene TRBV5-5; D call uncertain. The CDR3 loop spans 16 amino acids. Germline CDR1 SGHKS, CDR2 YYEKEE (reference sequence). Trimming removed 4 bases at V and 5 bases at J, with 16 bases between. CDR3 DNA sequence: TGTGCCAGCAGCGACCGGAGGCTTTCTGATAATTCACCCCTCCACTTT. Translating it yields CASSDRRLSDNSPLHF.

This clonotype was seen a few times. V usage is TRBV5-1 and J usage is TRBJ1-4; D not certain. V was shortened by 0 bases and J by 6 bases, with 12 bases between the two germline ends. In germline, CDR1 is SGHRS, CDR2 YFSETQ. The CDR3 contains 15 residues. Here the CDR3 reads CASSLEGPWHEKLFF. As DNA, the CDR3 is TGCGCCAGCAGCTTGGAGGGCCCCTGGCATGAAAAACTGTTTTTT. The variable domain in full, completed from reference TRBV5-1 and TRBJ1-4, reads KAGVTQTPRYLIKTRGQQVTLSCSPISGHRSVSWYQQTPGQGLQFLFEYFSETQRNKGNFPGRFSGRQFSNSRSEMNVSTLELGDSALYLCASSLEGPWHEKLFFGSGTQLSVL.

Worth noting for this clonotype: This clone may be a read error of a much larger clone one base away. The CDR3 region is CASSNPDTQYF. The CDR3 DNA sequence: TGTGCCAGCAGCAACCCAGATACGCAGTATTTT. V gene TRBV9 combines with J gene TRBJ2-3; D is unclear. Germline-derived CDR1 and CDR2 are SGDLS and YYNGEE. The CDR3 runs to 11 residues. The ends were cut back, 4 bases at V and 4 bases at J, with 4 bases in the middle. The full variable domain, with the rest looked up from reference TRBV9 and TRBJ2-3, is DSGVTQTPKHLITATGQRVTLRCSPRSGDLSVYWYQQSLDQGLQFLIQYYNGEERAKGNILERFSAQQFPDLHSELNLSSLELGDSALYFCASSNPDTQYFGPGTRLTVL.

V is TRBV9 and J is TRBJ2-3; D possibly matches TRBD1 or TRBD2 (6 bases each). CDR3 size: 16 residues. Germline CDR1 SGDLS, CDR2 YYNGEE. Between the trimmed V and J ends, which lost 4 bases and 0 bases, there was a span of 15 bases. Written as DNA, the CDR3 is TGTGCCAGCAGCCCTATGGGGGGCCCTAGCACAGATACGCAGTATTTT. Its protein is CASSPMGGPSTDTQYF.

This clonotype was counted between two and nine times. The chain couples TRBV7-2 to TRBJ2-1, with D hard to call. The germline V gene has CDR1 SGHTA and CDR2 FQGNSA. Trimming took off 3 bases at V and 6 bases at J, with 9 bases between the two ends. CDR3 length equals 13 residues. The CDR3 here is CASSFPVFNEQFF. The CDR3 region has the DNA TGTGCCAGCAGCTTTCCAGTTTTCAATGAGCAGTTCTTC.

This clonotype was seen more than once but under ten times. The chain recombines TRBV20-1 with TRBJ2-7, with 7 bases fitting TRBD2. The V and J ends lost 3 bases and 4 bases, in that order; junction bases with no gene match: 9. The CDR3 spans 14 residues. Germline loops: CDR1 DFQATT, CDR2 SNEGSKA (reference sequence). CDR3 amino acids: CSASGVLGGYEQYF. Here the CDR3 DNA reads TGCAGTGCTAGTGGGGTCCTCGGGGGGTACGAGCAGTACTTC.

The table lists this clonotype with a few counts. V is TRBV28 and J is TRBJ2-7; D is perhaps TRBD2 (6 bases). V lost 6 bases to trimming and J lost 6 bases, with 15 bases between them. There are 13 residues in the CDR3. The germline V gene has CDR1 MDHEN and CDR2 SYDVKM. Here the CDR3 reads CASSPGTFAEQYV. CDR3 nucleotides: TGTGCCAGCAGCCCTGGGACTTTTGCCGAGCAGTACGTC.

This clonotype was detected many times. The rearrangement joins TRBV5-1 to TRBJ1-6; 7 nucleotides agree with TRBD1. The CDR3 totals 15 residues. V was pared by 0 bases and J by 6 bases, with 3 bases of the junction left unmatched. The germline CDR1 and CDR2 sequences are SGHRS and YFSETQ. The CDR3 loop is CASSLGTGANSPLHF. The CDR3 DNA sequence: TGCGCCAGCAGCTTGGGTACAGGGGCTAATTCACCCCTCCACTTT.

This clonotype was recorded a few times. The V gene is TRBV5-1, the J gene TRBJ1-5; D remains ambiguous. The CDR3 contains 15 residues. Germline V gives CDR1 SGHRS, CDR2 YFSETQ. V lost 1 base and J lost 2, with 10 bases in between. The CDR3: CASSLSGYRNQPQHF. CDR3 sequence (DNA): TGCGCCAGCAGCTTGTCCGGGTATCGCAATCAGCCCCAGCATTTT.

This clonotype was seen a few times. J is TRBJ2-5 and V is TRBV3-1; no reliable D call. CDR1 and CDR2 (germline): LGHDT, YNNKEL (reference sequence). This CDR3 contains 12 residues. Trimming removed 8 bases from V and 0 bases from J, with 7 bases in between. This CDR3 is CASGFDQETQYF. CDR3 coding DNA: TGTGCCAGCGGCTTCGACCAAGAGACCCAGTACTTC.

Only a few counts were recorded for this clonotype. The V gene is TRBV6-5, the J gene TRBJ2-5; 9 bases are a match to TRBD2. CDR1 is MNHEY and CDR2 is SVGAGI in the germline V gene. After removal of 4 bases from V and 1 base from J, the junction contained 7 bases not matched to a gene. The CDR3 is made up of 16 amino acids. The CDR3 sequence: CASSSSGAALQETQYF. For the CDR3, the DNA is TGTGCCAGCAGTTCTAGCGGGGCCGCCCTCCAAGAGACCCAGTACTTC.

This clonotype was seen a handful of times. The rearrangement links TRBV7-9 to TRBJ2-7; D might be TRBD1 (5 bases). The CDR3 loop spans 11 amino acids. The V end was cut by 5 bases, the J end by 6 bases, with 8 bases between. Germline assignment: CDR1 SEHNR and CDR2 FQNEAQ (reference sequence). CDR3: CASSQRGEQYF. DNA of the CDR3: TGTGCCAGCAGCCAAAGGGGCGAGCAGTACTTC.

This clonotype was found a few times. The chain carries TRBV20-1 and TRBJ2-7, with TRBD2 identical over 12 bases. The CDR3 length is 17 residues. Per the germline V gene, CDR1 is DFQATT and CDR2 is SNEGSKA (reference sequence). V gave up 6 bases and J gave up 6 bases; unmatched junction bases: 18. The CDR3 DNA reads TGCAGTGCCACCCTTCCTCTAGCGGGGGGGCCCATCTCCGAGCAGTACTTC. Translated: CSATLPLAGGPISEQYF.

This clonotype was observed a handful of times. V gene TRBV7-9 combines with J gene TRBJ2-2, with D possibly being TRBD1 or TRBD2 (5 bases each). In germline, CDR1 is SEHNR, CDR2 FQNEAQ (reference sequence). V was shortened by 5 bases and J by 2 bases, with 12 bases between the two germline ends. The CDR3 loop spans 15 amino acids. The CDR3 sequence is CASSRDGTNTGELFF. CDR3 in DNA: TGTGCCAGCAGCAGGGACGGCACAAACACCGGGGAGCTGTTTTTT.

The sample holds many counts of this clonotype. The chain links TRBV5-1 to TRBJ2-2, with D hard to call. This CDR3 contains 14 residues. Germline CDR1 SGHRS, CDR2 YFSETQ. Trimming pared 3 bases from V and 1 base from J, leaving 7 bases between. Written as DNA, the CDR3 is TGCGCCAGCAGCTCTGACTTGAACACCGGGGAGCTGTTTTTT. It encodes CASSSDLNTGELFF.

V is TRBV14 and J is TRBJ1-4; D is unresolved. The germline V gene has CDR1 SGHDN and CDR2 FVKESK. The CDR3 sequence is 13 residues long. Trimming removed 3 bases from V and 5 bases from J, with 7 bases in between. CDR3 coding DNA: TGTGCCAGCAGCCAGGTCCAGAATGAAAAACTGTTTTTT. Translated, it gives CASSQVQNEKLFF. The full variable domain, with the rest looked up from reference TRBV14 and TRBJ1-4, is EAGVTQFPSHSVIEKGQTVTLRCDPISGHDNLYWYRRVMGKEIKFLLHFVKESKQDESGMPNNRFLAERTGGTYSTLKVQPAELEDSGVYFCASSQVQNEKLFFGSGTQLSVL.

In this sample, this clonotype turned up once. The chain uses TRBV7-2 and TRBJ2-1; TRBD2 agrees at 12 bases. Unmatched junction bases numbered 8, after V lost 3 bases and J lost 5 bases. Looked up from germline, CDR1 is SGHTA and CDR2 is FQGNSA. The length of the CDR3 is 17 residues. The CDR3 nucleotides read TGTGCCAGCAGCTTGCTAGCGGGGGGGTTAAGCCACAATGAGCAGTTCTTC. As protein: CASSLLAGGLSHNEQFF.

The genes are TRBV20-1 and TRBJ1-2; TRBD1 matches at 11 bases. Germline V gives CDR1 DFQATT, CDR2 SNEGSKA (reference sequence). The CDR3 loop spans 13 amino acids. The ends lost 3 bases at V and 6 bases at J; junction bases unmatched: 3. The CDR3 reads CSASLGQGDGYTF. The CDR3 DNA sequence: TGCAGTGCTAGTCTGGGACAGGGGGATGGCTACACCTTC.

This clonotype has more than one count but fewer than ten. The chain links TRBV7-2 to TRBJ2-3; D is possibly TRBD1 (6 bases). Germline assignment: CDR1 SGHTA and CDR2 FQGNSA. V lost 5 bases to trimming and J lost 7 bases, with 22 bases between them. This CDR3 is built from 16 residues. The CDR3 DNA is TGTGCCAGCAGCCCCCGAACCGGGACACAGCAAAATACGCAGTATTTT. It specifies CASSPRTGTQQNTQYF. Drawing the rest from reference TRBV7-2 and TRBJ2-3, the complete variable domain is GAGVSQSPSNKVTEKGKDVELRCDPISGHTALYWYRQSLGQGLEFLIYFQGNSAPDKSGLPSDRFSAERTGGSVSTLTIQRTQQEDSAVYLCASSPRTGTQQNTQYFGPGTRLTVL.